Below are 29 T cell receptor beta chains sequenced from a single sample in a study of T cells in localized non-small cell lung cancer. Using immunoSEQ multiplex PCR, the repertoire was profiled, and TCRdb retains in-frame clones only, with some absent. The profile covers about 33,000 clones, with around four fifths appearing a single time and approximately 35% taken by the ten largest. The sequences come from peripheral blood, collected before any cancer treatment. These receptors all stem from a male donor at least 60 years old with stage II squamous cell lung carcinoma.

The CDR3 is CASSPTGRDTEAFF. The CDR3 region has the DNA TGTGCCAGCTCACCAACAGGTCGGGACACTGAAGCTTTCTTT. The J gene is TRBJ1-1, the V gene TRBV18, with D maybe TRBD1 (5 bases). This CDR3 comprises 14 residues. The germline V gene encodes CDR1 KGHSH and CDR2 LQKENI. Trimming pared 2 bases from V and 3 bases from J, leaving 10 bases between.

This clone was counted between two and nine times. J is TRBJ2-1 and V is TRBV2; D uncertain. There are 14 residues in the CDR3. Germline V gene lookup returns CDR1 SNHLY and CDR2 FYNNEI. The ends were cut back, 2 bases at V and 8 bases at J, with 13 bases in the middle. DNA for the CDR3: TGTGCCAGCAGTGAACTTATAGCTGGAGATGAGCAGTTCTTC. Its translation is CASSELIAGDEQFF.

This clone was recorded only once. The CDR3 DNA follows: TGTGCCAGCAGCTTGGACTCAGGGTTGAACACTGAAGCTTTCTTT. Protein product: CASSLDSGLNTEAFF. The chain uses TRBV11-2 and TRBJ1-1, with D possibly being TRBD1 (5 bases). CDR1 is SGHAT, CDR2 FQNNGV, per germline. The CDR3 is 15 residues long. Trimming pared 3 bases from V and 0 bases from J, leaving 11 bases between.

A note on this clone: Other DNA sequences within the sample encode an identical CDR3. The chain carries TRBV2 and TRBJ2-7; the match to TRBD2 covers 7 bases. This CDR3 is built from 15 residues. The V gene end was trimmed by 6 bases and the J gene end by 2 bases; junction bases not matched to a gene: 10. The germline V gene has CDR1 SNHLY and CDR2 FYNNEI. CDR3 residues: CASSDRLAVTYEQYF. CDR3 DNA: TGTGCCAGCAGCGACCGACTAGCCGTGACCTACGAGCAGTACTTC. Full variable domain (outside the CDR3, taken from reference TRBV2 and TRBJ2-7): EPEVTQTPSHQVTQMGQEVILRCVPISNHLYFYWYRQILGQKVEFLVSFYNNEISEKSEIFDDQFSVERPDGSNFTLKIRSTKLEDSAMYFCASSDRLAVTYEQYFGPGTRLTVT.

The genes are TRBV6-1 and TRBJ2-7, with no clear D. The CDR3 sequence is 11 residues long. Per germline, CDR1 MNHNS and CDR2 SASEGT. The V gene lost 8 bases and the J gene lost 2 bases, with 7 bases spanning the gap. The CDR3 loop reads CASQQAYEQYF. CDR3 nucleotides: TGTGCCAGCCAGCAAGCCTACGAGCAGTACTTC.

The chain carries TRBV5-1 and TRBJ2-3; D gene uncertain. The CDR3 runs to 14 residues. V was trimmed by 2 bases and J by 4 bases, leaving 11 bases between them. Germline assignment: CDR1 SGHRS and CDR2 YFSETQ. As DNA, the CDR3 is TGCGCCAGCAGCTTAAGTCGTAGTCCAGATACGCAGTATTTT. Protein product: CASSLSRSPDTQYF.

The chain links TRBV11-2 to TRBJ1-2, with D possibly TRBD1 on 5 matching bases. The length of the CDR3 is 14 residues. Deletions cut 4 bases from V and 8 bases from J, with 17 bases between. Germline V gene lookup returns CDR1 SGHAT and CDR2 FQNNGV. The CDR3 protein is CASSWGTQVGGYTF. Here the CDR3 DNA reads TGTGCCAGCAGCTGGGGGACTCAGGTGGGAGGCTACACCTTC.

The chain recombines TRBV7-9 with TRBJ1-3; 10 bases match TRBD1. CDR3 length: 16 amino acids. Germline V lookup: CDR1 SEHNR, CDR2 FQNEAQ (reference sequence). The V gene end was trimmed by 3 bases and the J gene end by 3 bases; junction bases not matched to a gene: 5. The CDR3 bases are TGTGCCAGCAGCTTGGGGACAGGGGAAAGTGGAAACACCATATATTTT. Protein product: CASSLGTGESGNTIYF.

The chain uses TRBV5-8 and TRBJ1-2; D unresolved. The CDR3 spans 12 residues. CDR1 is SGHTS, CDR2 YDEGEE, per germline. The V end was cut by 6 bases, the J end by 5 bases, with 11 bases between. CDR3 protein: CASTPTLYGYTF. The CDR3 bases are TGTGCCAGCACCCCAACTCTATATGGCTACACCTTC.

The chain uses TRBV30 and TRBJ2-2; 9 bases agree with TRBD2. V shed 5 bases and J 4 bases; nucleotides not matched to a gene: 5. This CDR3 is 14 amino acids long. Germline V gene data show CDR1 as GTSNPN and CDR2 as SVGIG (reference sequence). DNA of the CDR3: TGTGCCTGGGGGTCACTAGCGGGCACCGGGGAGCTGTTTTTT. Its translation: CAWGSLAGTGELFF.

The chain couples TRBV13 to TRBJ1-1, with D possibly matching TRBD1 (5 bases). The CDR3 totals 15 residues. With 4 bases removed from V and 0 bases from J, the gap between germline ends came to 12 bases. Germline-derived CDR1 and CDR2 are PRHDT and FYEKMQ (reference sequence). CDR3 protein: CASSYEDSMNTEAFF. The CDR3 DNA reads TGTGCCAGCAGCTACGAAGACAGTATGAACACTGAAGCTTTCTTT.

This rearrangement joins TRBV7-3 to TRBJ2-1; 8 positions match TRBD1. CDR1 is SGHTA and CDR2 is FQGTGA in the germline V gene. There are 15 residues in the CDR3. V lost 1 base and J lost 6; bases outside the gene matches: 5. The CDR3 here is CASSLNTDRGNEQFF. The CDR3, as DNA: TGTGCCAGCAGCTTAAATACAGACAGGGGCAATGAGCAGTTCTTC.

The rearrangement joins TRBV6-5 to TRBJ2-7; D possibly corresponds to TRBD1 (5 bases). This CDR3 has 10 amino acids. Germline assignment: CDR1 MNHEY and CDR2 SVGAGI. V was trimmed by 6 bases and J by 6 bases, leaving 6 bases between them. CDR3 in amino acids: CASRQAEQYF. In DNA form, the CDR3 reads TGTGCCAGCAGACAGGCCGAGCAGTACTTC.

The J gene is TRBJ2-1, the V gene TRBV5-6; 13 bases agree with TRBD2. The CDR3 is 16 amino acids. Germline CDR1 reads SGHDT; CDR2 reads YYEEEE. The ends lost 2 bases at V and 7 bases at J; junction bases unmatched: 6. CDR3 coding DNA: TGTGCCAGCAGCTTATTCGGGGGACTAGCGGGAAATGAGCAGTTCTTC. This translates into CASSLFGGLAGNEQFF.

The genes are TRBV28 and TRBJ2-2; 10 bases map to TRBD1. Germline V lookup: CDR1 MDHEN, CDR2 SYDVKM. The J segment lost 2 bases and the V segment lost 8 bases, leaving 2 bases of the junction unmatched. The CDR3 length is 14 residues. CDR3 bases: TGTGCCAGCCAGACAGGGGGCAACACCGGGGAGCTGTTTTTT. This codes for CASQTGGNTGELFF.

The chain is built from TRBV5-1 and TRBJ2-2; 8 bases are shared with TRBD1. The CDR3 consists of 14 residues. V dropped 3 bases and J dropped 5; count of bases not matched to a gene: 3. In germline, CDR1 is SGHRS, CDR2 YFSETQ. This chain's CDR3 is CASSWDRLTGELFF. Here the CDR3 DNA reads TGCGCCAGCAGCTGGGACAGGTTGACCGGGGAGCTGTTTTTT.

This clone was detected only a few times. This rearrangement joins TRBV6-5 to TRBJ2-5; D unresolved. CDR3 size: 15 residues. Between the trimmed V and J ends, which lost 4 bases and 7 bases, there was a span of 19 bases. Germline-derived CDR1 and CDR2 are MNHEY and SVGAGI. CDR3 region: CASSFSGPASLTQYF. As DNA, the CDR3 is TGTGCCAGCAGTTTTTCCGGGCCCGCAAGTCTGACCCAGTACTTC.

The V call is TRBV2, the J call TRBJ1-4; the D is unclear. The CDR3 is made up of 15 amino acids. Trimming cost V 3 bases and J 6 bases, with 14 bases left between them. Germline CDR1 is SNHLY and CDR2 is FYNNEI. The CDR3 spells CASSDAQAGDEKLFF. The DNA for the CDR3 is TGTGCCAGCAGTGACGCCCAGGCCGGGGATGAAAAACTGTTTTTT.

V gene TRBV30 combines with J gene TRBJ2-5; 7 bases align to TRBD1. The V gene's germline CDR1 is GTSNPN and CDR2 SVGIG (reference sequence). The CDR3 has 11 residues. The CDR3: CASTGFETQYF. The DNA for the CDR3 is TGTGCTTCGACAGGGTTCGAGACCCAGTACTTC.

The chain is built from TRBV6-6 and TRBJ2-7; 8 nucleotides line up with TRBD1. Trimming took 5 bases from V and 5 from J; bases not matched to a gene: 11. The CDR3 consists of 15 residues. Germline V gives CDR1 MNHNY, CDR2 SVGAGI (reference sequence). The CDR3 sequence is CASSTGQGGTHEQYF. The DNA of the CDR3 is TGTGCCAGCAGTACCGGACAGGGCGGTACTCACGAGCAGTACTTC.

Only a few counts were recorded for this clone. The DNA of the CDR3 is TGTGCCAGCAGGGACAGGGCCGAGACCCAGTACTTC. It encodes CASRDRAETQYF. The chain joins TRBV2 to TRBJ2-5; 8 bases agree with TRBD1. This CDR3 contains 12 residues. V was clipped by 6 bases and J by 5 bases; unmatched bases: 2. From germline, CDR1 is SNHLY and CDR2 FYNNEI.

The chain employs TRBV7-3 and TRBJ2-3; possible D gene TRBD1, 6 bases. The CDR3 length is 15 residues. Trimming removed 4 bases at V and 2 bases at J, with 13 bases between. From germline, CDR1 is SGHTA and CDR2 FQGTGA. DNA of the CDR3: TGTGCCAGCAGCTCCGCACAGGGAGACACAGATACGCAGTATTTT. Its translation: CASSSAQGDTDTQYF.

The CDR3 spells CASSYLSGELFF. The DNA for the CDR3 is TGTGCCAGCAGCTACCTATCCGGGGAGCTGTTTTTT. The J gene is TRBJ2-2, the V gene TRBV27; no clear D gene. Germline V CDR1 and CDR2: MNHEY, SMNVEV (reference sequence). The CDR3 length is 12 residues. Trimming took off 6 bases at V and 6 bases at J, with 8 bases between the two ends.

V gene TRBV6-1 combines with J gene TRBJ1-1, with TRBD1 identical over 7 bases. The CDR3 totals 14 residues. J lost 1 base, V lost 6 bases, and 5 bases had no gene match. CDR1 and CDR2 (germline): MNHNS, SASEGT. The CDR3 bases are TGTGCCAGCAGAACATCAGGGGGGAACACTGAAGCTTTCTTT. This sequence encodes CASRTSGGNTEAFF.

This rearrangement joins TRBV9 to TRBJ2-3; TRBD1 agrees at 10 bases. Germline assignment: CDR1 SGDLS and CDR2 YYNGEE. V lost 4 bases and J lost 0; bases outside the gene matches: 5. The length of the CDR3 is 16 residues. DNA for the CDR3: TGTGCCAGCAGCTACCAGGGACAGGGGAGCACAGATACGCAGTATTTT. Residues: CASSYQGQGSTDTQYF.

The CDR3 nucleotides are TGTGCCAGCAGCTCCCCGGGGCAGAACTATGGCTACACCTTC. This codes for CASSSPGQNYGYTF. V and J are TRBV19 and TRBJ1-2; weak D call: TRBD1 (5 bases). This CDR3 region has 14 residues. Looked up from germline, CDR1 is LNHDA and CDR2 is SQIVND (reference sequence). V was cut by 9 bases and J by 2 bases, with 16 bases left in between.

The chain combines TRBV5-4 with TRBJ1-2; D uncertain. This CDR3 has 13 residues. V was cut by 0 bases and J by 4 bases, with 7 bases left in between. Germline V gene sequence: CDR1 SGHNT, CDR2 YYREEE (reference sequence). The CDR3 DNA sequence: TGTGCCAGCAGCTTGGGGGGTTCCTATGGCTACACCTTC. This translates into CASSLGGSYGYTF.

The rearrangement joins TRBV6-5 to TRBJ2-3, with D unclear. The ends were cut back, 5 bases at V and 0 bases at J, with 12 bases in the middle. Germline V gene data show CDR1 as MNHEY and CDR2 as SVGAGI. The CDR3 contains 15 residues. The CDR3 DNA is TGTGCCAGCAGTACCGCTAGAACTAGCACAGATACGCAGTATTTT. Its translation is CASSTARTSTDTQYF.

This clone was picked up a small number of times. The chain links TRBV9 to TRBJ2-5; 10 positions agree with TRBD2. Trimming removed 1 base from V and 5 bases from J; junction bases left unmatched: 5. The germline gives CDR1 SGDLS, CDR2 YYNGEE. There are 15 residues in the CDR3. The CDR3 sequence: CASSVIAGGGETQYF. The CDR3 DNA follows: TGTGCCAGCAGCGTAATAGCGGGGGGCGGGGAGACCCAGTACTTC.